What follows describes a single T cell receptor beta chain. CDR3 length equals 19 residues. V dropped 4 bases and J dropped 1; count of bases not matched to a gene: 11. CDR1 and CDR2 (germline): LGHNA, YNFKEQ. The sample comes from a study of blood T cell repertoires in COVID-19. Study details: Sites across the United States, Italy and Spain contributed samples from acute and convalescent COVID-19. Nucleic acid was either cDNA or gDNA, and it came from T cells, B-cell-depleted T cells, or PBMCs.

In the study's own analysis: The authors estimated nucleated cell counts from reference gene primer amplification. Some clones are missing from TCRdb's copy, which holds only in-frame ones; the method was immunoSEQ multiplex PCR. V, J and clone size were drawn from that table, and D and trimming were deduced from the DNA. Among tens of thousands of clones listed, 75% to 85% were seen once. V and J are TRBV4-2 and TRBJ2-3; 13 bases are a match to TRBD2. The sequence was collected from a human donor in a cohort sampled during active COVID-19. The sequenced material came from peripheral blood. CDR3: CASSRSTSGRYWGTDTQYF. The CDR3, as DNA: TGTGCCAGCAGCCGATCGACTAGCGGGAGGTATTGGGGCACAGATACGCAGTATTTT.